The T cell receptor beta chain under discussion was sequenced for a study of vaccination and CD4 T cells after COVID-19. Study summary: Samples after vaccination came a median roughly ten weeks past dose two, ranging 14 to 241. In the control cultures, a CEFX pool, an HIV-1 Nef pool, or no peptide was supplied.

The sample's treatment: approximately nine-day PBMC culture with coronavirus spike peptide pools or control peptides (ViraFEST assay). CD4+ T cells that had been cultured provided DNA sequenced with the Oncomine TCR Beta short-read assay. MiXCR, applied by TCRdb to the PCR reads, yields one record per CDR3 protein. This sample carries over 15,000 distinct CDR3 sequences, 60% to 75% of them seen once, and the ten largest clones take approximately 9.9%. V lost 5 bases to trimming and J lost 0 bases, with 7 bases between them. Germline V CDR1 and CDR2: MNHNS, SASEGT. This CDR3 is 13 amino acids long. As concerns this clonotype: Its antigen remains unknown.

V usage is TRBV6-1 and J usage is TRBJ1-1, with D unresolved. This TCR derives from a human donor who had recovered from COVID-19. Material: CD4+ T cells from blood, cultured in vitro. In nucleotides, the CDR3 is TGTGCCAGCAGTCTCCATATGAACACTGAAGCTTTCTTT. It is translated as CASSLHMNTEAFF.